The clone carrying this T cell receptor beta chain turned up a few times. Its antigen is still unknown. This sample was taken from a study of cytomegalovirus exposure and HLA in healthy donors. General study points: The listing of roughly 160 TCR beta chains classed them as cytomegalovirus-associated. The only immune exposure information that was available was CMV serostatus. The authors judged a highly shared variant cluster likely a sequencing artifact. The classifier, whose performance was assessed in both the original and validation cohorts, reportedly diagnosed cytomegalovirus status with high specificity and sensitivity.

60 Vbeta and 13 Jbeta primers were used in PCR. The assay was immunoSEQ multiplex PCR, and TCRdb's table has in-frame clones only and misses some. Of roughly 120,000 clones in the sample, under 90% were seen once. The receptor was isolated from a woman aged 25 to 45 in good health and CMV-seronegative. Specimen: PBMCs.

Written as DNA, the CDR3 is TGCGCCAGCAGCCAACAGGGAAAAGAGCAGTTCTTC. As protein: CASSQQGKEQFF. The genes are TRBV4-1 and TRBJ2-1, with D possibly being TRBD1 (5 bases). V was trimmed by 2 bases and J by 10 bases, leaving 9 bases between them. The CDR3 runs 12 residues. Germline V gives CDR1 MGHRA, CDR2 YSYEKL.